These T cell receptor beta chains were read from a single sample in a study of control samples from healthy donors and cancer patients. This table comes from immunoSEQ multiplex PCR, and its TCRdb copy is limited to in-frame clones, with some not included. The table lists about 160,000 clones, 96% of them singletons, with just over 1% in the top ten. The sequencing sample was made of blood. The receptors here all came from a woman in her twenties or thirties in good health. CDR3s include the opening cysteine and the closing phenylalanine or tryptophan. Each record gives: D gene, V gene, CDR3 protein. The D gene is left open where the match is weak.

D gene: TRBD1; V gene: TRBV13; CDR3 protein: CASSLRGGWYGYTF
D gene: NA; V gene: TRBV7-2; CDR3 protein: CASSLALGWDYGYTF
D gene: TRBD1; V gene: TRBV6-6; CDR3 protein: CASMGTGIWVEQFF
D gene: NA; V gene: TRBV29-1; CDR3 protein: CSVEIAGEPQHF
D gene: NA; V gene: TRBV27; CDR3 protein: CASSLSAGSNTGELFF
D gene: NA; V gene: TRBV5-4; CDR3 protein: CASSLVGHKNQPQHF
D gene: NA; V gene: TRBV6-5; CDR3 protein: CASSTDRGSSYEQYF
D gene: NA; V gene: TRBV5-1; CDR3 protein: CASSLGHRETQYF
D gene: NA; V gene: TRBV2; CDR3 protein: CASRTPKNTEAFF
D gene: NA; V gene: TRBV7-7; CDR3 protein: CASSPGTSYQETQYF
D gene: NA; V gene: TRBV27; CDR3 protein: CATRGGRDEAFF
D gene: TRBD1; V gene: TRBV18; CDR3 protein: CASSRQGGSYNEQFF
D gene: TRBD1; V gene: TRBV29-1; CDR3 protein: CSVGDRAQNTEAFF
D gene: NA; V gene: TRBV7-9; CDR3 protein: CASSLEGQYEQYF
D gene: NA; V gene: TRBV19; CDR3 protein: CASSSDYQPQHF
D gene: TRBD1; V gene: TRBV23-1; CDR3 protein: CASSHPPGQGVPYSNQPQHF
D gene: NA; V gene: TRBV7-9; CDR3 protein: CASSPNREIGNGNTIYF
D gene: NA; V gene: TRBV12-3/TRBV12-4; CDR3 protein: CASSLSGNTEAFF
D gene: TRBD1; V gene: TRBV19; CDR3 protein: CASSFRGLGEQYF
D gene: NA; V gene: TRBV3-1/TRBV3-2; CDR3 protein: CASSQGGIKAQYF
D gene: NA; V gene: TRBV28; CDR3 protein: CASSFSSSGNTIYF
D gene: TRBD1; V gene: TRBV25-1; CDR3 protein: CASSEYQQGTGELFF
D gene: NA; V gene: TRBV25-1; CDR3 protein: CASSDSVGNEQFF
D gene: TRBD2; V gene: TRBV7-9; CDR3 protein: CASSTRGLAGKSTDTQYF
D gene: NA; V gene: TRBV10-2; CDR3 protein: CASSEKWRGEQYF
D gene: NA; V gene: TRBV4-1; CDR3 protein: CASSQHSSYNEQFF
D gene: TRBD1; V gene: TRBV2; CDR3 protein: CASTLTGDYGYTF
D gene: TRBD1; V gene: TRBV19; CDR3 protein: CASSIGTGSGDGYTF
D gene: NA; V gene: TRBV6-6; CDR3 protein: CASSPKVSGGMNTEAFF